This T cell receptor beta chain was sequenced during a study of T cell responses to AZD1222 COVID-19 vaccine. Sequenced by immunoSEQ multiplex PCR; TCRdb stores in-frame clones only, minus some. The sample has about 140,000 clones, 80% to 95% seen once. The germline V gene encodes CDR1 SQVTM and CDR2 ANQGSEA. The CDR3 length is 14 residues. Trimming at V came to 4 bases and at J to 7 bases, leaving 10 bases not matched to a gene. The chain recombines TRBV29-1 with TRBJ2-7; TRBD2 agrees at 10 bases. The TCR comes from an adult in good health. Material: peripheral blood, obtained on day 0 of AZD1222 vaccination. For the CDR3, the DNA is TGCAGCGTTGGGCCGCTAGCGGGAGTAAGGGAGCAGTACTTC. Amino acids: CSVGPLAGVREQYF.